Sequencing of this T cell receptor beta chain was carried out in a study of post-analysis software for immune sequencing data. Study in general: Included courses were relapsing-remitting and secondary progressive multiple sclerosis; progressive-relapsing multiple sclerosis was also included.

This clonotype was seen many times. Its antigen is not identified. General observations from the study: Significantly lower normalized Chao1 diversity was found in patients with multiple sclerosis relative to controls. F measure clustering grouped samples strongly by preparation batch.

Unique molecular identifiers had been added to the TCR beta cDNA libraries. T cells numbering about 0.95 to 11 million gave rise to about 490,000 cDNA molecules. One entry per CDR3 protein, called by TCRdb with MiXCR from the PCR reads. In the table there are about 430,000 distinct CDR3 sequences, more than 30% of which are singletons. Material for sequencing was blood. The receptor's source is a girl aged 2 to 9 with multiple sclerosis.

CDR3 bases: TGTGCCAGCAGTTCCCAGCAGGTCTATGGCTACACCTTC. It is translated as CASSSQQVYGYTF. This chain joins TRBV6-6 and TRBJ1-2; no clear D. The CDR3 totals 13 residues. Germline loops: CDR1 MNHNY, CDR2 SVGAGI (reference sequence). The ends were cut back, 4 bases at V and 4 bases at J, with 10 bases in the middle.